These T cell receptor beta chains were read from a single sample in a study of blood T cell repertoires in COVID-19. Assay: immunoSEQ multiplex PCR; the TCRdb copy retains only in-frame clones and omits some. The sample contains 290,000 or so clones, 82% of which appear only once. Material for sequencing was PBMCs or T cells enriched from blood (not recorded which). These receptors all stem from a man aged 35-49 years who had been exposed to COVID-19. CDR3s include the opening cysteine and the closing phenylalanine or tryptophan. Clone sizes are given selectively: once, few, many, or a class where the clone is expanded.

V gene: TRBV5-1; clone size: .; CDR3 protein: CASSLEMRGGEKLFF
V gene: TRBV5-1; clone size: .; CDR3 protein: CASSERLTYGYNEQFF
V gene: TRBV29-1; clone size: .; CDR3 protein: CSVEAGRDHRAQYF
V gene: TRBV2; clone size: .; CDR3 protein: CASSEKLPGIGYTF
V gene: TRBV3-1/TRBV3-2; clone size: .; CDR3 protein: CASRQGADRNEQFF
V gene: TRBV12-5; clone size: .; CDR3 protein: CASGSREGPSPEQFF
V gene: TRBV6-5; clone size: once; CDR3 protein: CASNSAPNEKLFF
V gene: TRBV14; clone size: .; CDR3 protein: CASRRTGASEAFF
V gene: TRBV7-9; clone size: .; CDR3 protein: CASSGWTAASTDTQYF
V gene: TRBV5-4; clone size: .; CDR3 protein: CASSLSQWGRGSTQYF
V gene: TRBV30; clone size: .; CDR3 protein: CAWSVSRYSNQPQHF
V gene: TRBV10-1; clone size: .; CDR3 protein: CASSGGLAGGNRNEQFF
V gene: TRBV5-6; clone size: once; CDR3 protein: CASSSTPRETQYF
V gene: TRBV9; clone size: .; CDR3 protein: CASNPWGSGGYNEQFF
V gene: TRBV24-1; clone size: .; CDR3 protein: CATSDLREFGPQFF
V gene: TRBV3-1/TRBV3-2; clone size: .; CDR3 protein: CASSQGAGTDTQYF
V gene: TRBV7-9; clone size: .; CDR3 protein: CASSLEWAGSEAFF
V gene: TRBV27; clone size: .; CDR3 protein: CASSVSGSGYNEQFF
V gene: TRBV19; clone size: few; CDR3 protein: CASSRPTGIEAFF
V gene: TRBV7-7; clone size: .; CDR3 protein: CASSLDQNNEQFF
V gene: TRBV5-4; clone size: .; CDR3 protein: CASSLGGGEQYF
V gene: TRBV6-6; clone size: .; CDR3 protein: CASSHRISGSSYEQYF
V gene: TRBV27; clone size: .; CDR3 protein: CASSDRQRNFFEQYF
V gene: TRBV6-1; clone size: once; CDR3 protein: CASSEAWGGLRYEQYF
V gene: TRBV5-4; clone size: .; CDR3 protein: CASSLAGTSFYEQYF
V gene: TRBV5-6; clone size: many; CDR3 protein: CASSFAGAGNTIYF
V gene: TRBV4-2; clone size: .; CDR3 protein: CASSQGATDTQYF
V gene: TRBV9; clone size: .; CDR3 protein: CASSVALLAGGLGEQFF
V gene: TRBV5-8; clone size: .; CDR3 protein: CASSLNYRDSLYNEQFF
V gene: TRBV7-6; clone size: .; CDR3 protein: CASSSGTAETQYF
V gene: TRBV5-5; clone size: .; CDR3 protein: CASRSGRDQETQYF
V gene: TRBV6-5; clone size: .; CDR3 protein: CASSYSRDTEAFF
V gene: TRBV9; clone size: .; CDR3 protein: CASSVRQNNSPLHF
V gene: TRBV7-9; clone size: .; CDR3 protein: CASSFVTGGENTEAFF
V gene: TRBV7-3; clone size: .; CDR3 protein: CASSSNRGTDTQYF
V gene: TRBV24-1; clone size: .; CDR3 protein: CATSDSGSYNSPLHF
V gene: TRBV21-1; clone size: .; CDR3 protein: CASSKAHGEYNEQFF